This is a list of T cell receptor beta chains from one sample in a study of early T cells in non-severe SARS-CoV-2 infection. TCRdb fed the 5' RACE reads into MiXCR, producing one record per CDR3 protein. The repertoire holds roughly 120,000 distinct CDR3 sequences, approximately 12% seen once, with 3% to 4.5% in the top ten. The input for sequencing was whole blood, taken at baseline. The receptor set was obtained from an adult who was a healthcare worker with PCR-confirmed SARS-CoV-2 infection or an uninfected control (not recorded which). Each CDR3 is given with its conserved first and last residue. D genes are given only for firm matches. Size tells how often a clone was seen (once, few, many) or the class of an expanded clone, and some rows leave it out.

d_gene	abundance	v_gene	j_gene	CDR3aa	CDR3nt
TRBD1	many	TRBV7-2	TRBJ1-6	CASSLASGQGSPLHF	TGTGCCAGCAGCTTAGCTTCCGGACAGGGCAGTCCCCTCCACTTT
-	few	TRBV5-1	TRBJ1-3	CASSLTGSGNTIYF	TGCGCCAGCAGCTTAACAGGGTCAGGAAACACCATATATTTT
-	-	TRBV5-1	TRBJ1-5	CASRLEPGISQPQHF	TGCGCCAGCAGATTGGAACCGGGTATAAGTCAGCCCCAGCATTTT
TRBD1	-	TRBV6-5	TRBJ2-7	CASSYSMTGATSYEQYF	TGTGCCAGCAGTTACTCCATGACAGGGGCGACCTCCTACGAGCAGTACTTC
-	many	TRBV20-1	TRBJ1-1	CSATTGTRLGGAFF	TGCAGTGCCACAACCGGGACAAGGCTCGGCGGGGCTTTCTTT
-	-	TRBV29-1	TRBJ2-3	CSVDSRTDTQYF	TGCAGCGTTGACAGCCGCACAGATACGCAGTATTTT
-	few	TRBV7-3	TRBJ1-1	CASSRNMNTEAFF	TGTGCCAGCAGCCGTAACATGAACACTGAAGCTTTCTTT
TRBD1	-	TRBV12-3/TRBV12-4	TRBJ1-2	CASSPGTGYGYTF	TGTGCCAGCAGTCCCGGGACAGGCTATGGCTACACCTTC
TRBD1	many	TRBV29-1	TRBJ1-1	CSVLTGANTEAFF	TGCAGCGTTCTGACAGGGGCGAACACTGAAGCTTTCTTT
TRBD1	few	TRBV6-4	TRBJ1-6	CASSRDRESPLHF	TGTGCCAGCAGTAGGGACAGGGAATCACCCCTCCACTTT
TRBD2	many	TRBV12-3/TRBV12-4	TRBJ2-3	CASLSGGLTDTQYF	TGTGCCAGCCTTAGCGGGGGGTTAACAGATACGCAGTATTTT
TRBD1	-	TRBV20-1	TRBJ2-3	CSASVRQGKSDTQYF	TGCAGTGCTAGTGTAAGACAGGGGAAGTCAGATACGCAGTATTTT
-	-	TRBV20-1	TRBJ1-1	CSATSVGVDTEAFF	TGCAGTGCTACGTCCGTTGGGGTTGACACTGAAGCTTTCTTT
-	-	TRBV24-1	TRBJ2-3	CATSDYRDTQYF	TGTGCCACCAGTGATTACCGGGATACGCAGTATTTT
-	-	TRBV7-2	TRBJ2-3	CASSPGQINTDTQYF	TGTGCCAGCAGCCCTGGACAGATTAACACAGATACGCAGTATTTT
TRBD1	many	TRBV27	TRBJ2-3	CASSFEWDRAIDTQYF	TGTGCCAGCAGTTTCGAATGGGACAGGGCGATAGATACGCAGTATTTT
-	-	TRBV12-3/TRBV12-4	TRBJ2-7	CASSFGQGRQTPYEQYF	TGTGCCAGCAGTTTCGGTCAAGGGCGACAGACTCCCTACGAGCAGTACTTC
-	many	TRBV7-2	TRBJ1-2	CASSLELSLLGYTF	TGTGCCAGCAGCTTAGAACTATCACTTCTTGGCTACACCTTC
-	-	TRBV11-2	TRBJ2-2	CASSPSGRGTGELFF	TGTGCCAGCAGCCCTTCCGGCCGCGGCACCGGGGAGCTGTTTTTT
TRBD1	few	TRBV5-4	TRBJ2-1	CASRGNRGLRADEQFF	TGTGCCAGCAGGGGGAACAGGGGGCTTCGGGCCGATGAGCAGTTCTTC
-	-	TRBV12-3/TRBV12-4	TRBJ1-6	CASSSRARLSPLHF	TGTGCCAGCAGTTCCCGGGCCAGGTTATCACCCCTCCACTTT
-	-	TRBV12-3/TRBV12-4	TRBJ1-2	CASRPGTQNYGYTF	TGTGCCAGCAGGCCCGGGACCCAGAACTATGGCTACACCTTC
TRBD1	few	TRBV24-1	TRBJ2-2	CATSPGTGRANTGELFF	TGTGCCACCAGTCCCGGGACAGGGAGGGCGAACACCGGGGAGCTGTTTTTT
TRBD2	few	TRBV18	TRBJ2-3	CASSPSGGFTDTQYF	TGTGCCAGCTCACCGAGCGGGGGATTCACAGATACGCAGTATTTT
TRBD2	many	TRBV20-1	TRBJ2-1	CSATSGLAGSYNEQFF	TGCAGTGCTACATCCGGACTAGCGGGGTCCTACAATGAGCAGTTCTTC
TRBD2	many	TRBV20-1	TRBJ2-1	CSAKMTSGRSYNEQFF	TGCAGTGCTAAAATGACTAGCGGGAGATCCTACAATGAGCAGTTCTTC
-	few	TRBV20-1	TRBJ2-5	CSASAGAYQETQYF	TGCAGTGCTAGTGCGGGGGCCTACCAAGAGACCCAGTACTTC
TRBD2	few	TRBV10-3	TRBJ2-3	CAAGLVADTQYF	TGTGCCGCGGGACTAGTCGCAGATACGCAGTATTTT
TRBD2	-	TRBV2	TRBJ2-1	CASSGPRRIAGGPRNEQFF	TGTGCCAGCAGTGGCCCCAGGAGGATAGCGGGGGGGCCGCGGAATGAGCAGTTCTTC
-	few	TRBV5-1	TRBJ2-1	CASSLAGLYNEQFF	TGCGCCAGCAGCTTGGCGGGGCTATACAATGAGCAGTTCTTC
-	few	TRBV20-1	TRBJ2-3	CSARGGGDTQYF	TGCAGTGCTAGAGGTGGGGGGGATACGCAGTATTTT
TRBD1	few	TRBV29-1	TRBJ2-7	CSVWDRASEQYF	TGCAGCGTTTGGGACAGGGCCTCCGAGCAGTACTTC
-	-	TRBV5-5	TRBJ1-5	CASSSRVGNQPQHF	TGTGCCAGCAGCTCCAGGGTAGGCAATCAGCCCCAGCATTTT
TRBD2	few	TRBV3-1	TRBJ2-1	CASSQLLAGPYNEQFF	TGTGCCAGCAGCCAATTACTAGCGGGGCCCTACAATGAGCAGTTCTTC
-	few	TRBV12-3/TRBV12-4	TRBJ1-2	CASRNYPRRANYGYTF	TGTGCCAGCAGAAACTATCCTAGGAGAGCTAACTATGGCTACACCTTC
TRBD2	-	TRBV7-4	TRBJ2-3	CASSIEERESTDTQYF	TGTGCCAGCAGCATAGAGGAGCGGGAGAGTACAGATACGCAGTATTTT
TRBD1	few	TRBV27	TRBJ1-3	CASSPRWKDRVTGNTIYF	TGTGCCAGCAGTCCACGCTGGAAGGACAGGGTGACTGGAAACACCATATATTTT
-	few	TRBV30	TRBJ1-2	CAWSVGDTIYGYTF	TGTGCCTGGAGTGTGGGGGACACGATCTATGGCTACACCTTC
-	many	TRBV11-2	TRBJ2-5	CASSPRPRETQYF	TGTGCCAGCAGCCCTCGGCCTAGGGAGACCCAGTACTTC
TRBD1	-	TRBV27	TRBJ2-7	CASPRGQGLYEQYF	TGTGCCAGCCCTAGGGGACAGGGTCTCTACGAGCAGTACTTC
TRBD1	few	TRBV5-5	TRBJ2-1	CASSLIGGRNEQFF	TGTGCCAGCAGCTTGATAGGGGGCCGTAATGAGCAGTTCTTC
TRBD1	many	TRBV20-1	TRBJ1-2	CSASRGQGGYGYTF	TGCAGTGCTAGTAGGGGACAGGGCGGCTATGGCTACACCTTC
-	few	TRBV2	TRBJ2-1	CASRGWVLSYNEQFF	TGTGCCAGCAGGGGTTGGGTTCTTAGCTACAATGAGCAGTTCTTC
-	-	TRBV6-1	TRBJ1-4	CASSESLVVLEKLFF	TGTGCCAGCAGTGAATCTCTGGTGGTACTTGAAAAACTGTTTTTT
-	few	TRBV5-1	TRBJ2-2	CASSPPWNTGELFF	TGCGCCAGCAGCCCCCCATGGAACACCGGGGAGCTGTTTTTT
-	-	TRBV5-1	TRBJ2-3	CASSLDTLRTDTQYF	TGCGCCAGCAGCTTGGACACCCTTCGCACAGATACGCAGTATTTT
-	few	TRBV15	TRBJ1-4	CATSRGGNEKLFF	TGTGCCACCAGCAGAGGGGGAAATGAAAAACTGTTTTTT
-	-	TRBV3-1	TRBJ2-5	CASSQGLLGPQYF	TGTGCCAGCAGCCAAGGGCTGTTGGGCCCCCAGTACTTC
TRBD1	few	TRBV5-1	TRBJ2-5	CASMTGVGGETQYF	TGCGCCAGCATGACAGGGGTCGGGGGAGAGACCCAGTACTTC